These T cell receptor beta chains were read from a single sample in a study of blood T cell repertoires in COVID-19. Profiled with immunoSEQ multiplex PCR; TCRdb holds only in-frame clones, not every one. In the table there are fewer than 75,000 clones, 85% to 90% of which are singletons. The specimen was peripheral blood. The receptors were gathered from a middle-aged man with active COVID-19. CDR3s include the opening cysteine and the closing phenylalanine or tryptophan. D genes are given only for firm matches. Size values are once, few and many counts, or a class for expanded clones, and some rows have none.

CASSIIRGRSGNTIYF	TGTGCCAGTAGTATTATCAGGGGCAGATCTGGAAACACCATATATTTT	NA	NA	16	TRBV19	TRBJ1-3
CASRAGGAGANVLTF	TGTGCCAGCCGGGCAGGGGGCGCTGGGGCCAACGTCCTGACTTTC	NA	TRBD1	15	TRBV6-5	TRBJ2-6
CASSHPGQGFPGLNQPQHF	TGTGCCAGCAGTCATCCGGGACAGGGTTTCCCCGGGTTAAATCAGCCCCAGCATTTT	NA	TRBD1	19	TRBV28	TRBJ1-5
CATSRDPGAEKLFF	TGTGCCACCAGCAGAGACCCCGGAGCGGAAAAACTGTTTTTT	NA	NA	14	TRBV15	TRBJ1-4
CASSPGTEAFF	TGTGCCAGCAGTCCGGGCACTGAAGCTTTCTTT	NA	NA	11	TRBV6-5	TRBJ1-1
CSASGIERGDTQYF	TGCAGTGCTAGTGGGATCGAGAGAGGAGATACGCAGTATTTT	NA	NA	14	TRBV20-1	TRBJ2-3
CATTGDGRAQSATNEKLFF	TGTGCCACGACGGGCGACGGCAGGGCACAATCTGCAACTAATGAAAAACTGTTTTTT	NA	NA	19	TRBV24-1	TRBJ1-4
CSASPTGVGEAFF	TGCAGTGCTAGTCCGACAGGGGTCGGTGAAGCTTTCTTT	NA	TRBD1	13	TRBV20-1	TRBJ1-1
CATRLGGASETQYF	TGTGCCACCCGCCTCGGAGGGGCCTCAGAGACCCAGTACTTC	once	NA	14	TRBV6-5	TRBJ2-5
CASSETGQGNQPQHF	TGTGCCAGCAGTGAAACGGGACAGGGCAATCAGCCCCAGCATTTT	NA	TRBD1	15	TRBV6-1	TRBJ1-5
CASRRGPAEEQYF	TGTGCCAGCAGAAGAGGGCCCGCCGAGGAGCAGTACTTC	NA	NA	13	TRBV6-5	TRBJ2-7
CSVARLSTDTQYF	TGCAGCGTTGCCAGACTTAGTACAGATACGCAGTATTTT	NA	NA	13	TRBV29-1	TRBJ2-3
CASSYLIKTGAGNTEAFF	TGTGCCAGCAGTTACCTTATTAAGACTGGGGCCGGGAACACTGAAGCTTTCTTT	NA	NA	18	TRBV6-2/TRBV6-3	TRBJ1-1
CASSTGGAPQYF	TGTGCCAGCAGTACAGGGGGGGCCCCTCAGTACTTC	NA	NA	12	TRBV6-2/TRBV6-3	TRBJ2-7
CASSFGIGGYTEAFF	TGTGCCAGCAGCTTTGGAATCGGGGGGTACACTGAAGCTTTCTTT	NA	NA	15	TRBV11-3	TRBJ1-1
CASSPEGRGYTF	TGTGCCAGCAGCCCCGAAGGGAGGGGCTACACCTTC	NA	NA	12	TRBV7-9	TRBJ1-2
CASSQGHNQPQHF	TGTGCCAGCAGCCAAGGGCACAATCAGCCCCAGCATTTT	NA	NA	13	TRBV3-1/TRBV3-2	TRBJ1-5
CASRGSPRYNEQFF	TGTGCCAGTAGGGGCAGTCCCCGCTACAATGAGCAGTTCTTC	NA	NA	14	TRBV19	TRBJ2-1
CASSVSLANTEAFF	TGTGCCAGCAGCGTAAGCCTTGCGAACACTGAAGCTTTCTTT	NA	NA	14	TRBV9	TRBJ1-1
CASSADRGYRYEQYF	TGCGCCAGCAGCGCAGACAGGGGATATCGCTACGAGCAGTACTTC	few	TRBD1	15	TRBV5-1	TRBJ2-7
CASSPGTGGENTEAFF	TGCGCCAGCAGCCCCGGGACAGGGGGCGAAAACACTGAAGCTTTCTTT	once	TRBD1	16	TRBV5-1	TRBJ1-1
CASSGRAGTGNTEAFF	TGTGCCAGCAGCGGACGGGCCGGGACAGGGAACACTGAAGCTTTCTTT	NA	TRBD1	16	TRBV7-2	TRBJ1-1
CASSLERGRSYNEQFF	TGTGCCAGCAGCTTAGAACGCGGGAGGTCCTACAATGAGCAGTTCTTC	NA	TRBD2	16	TRBV7-8	TRBJ2-1
CASSHMTGQNTEAFF	TGTGCCAGCAGCCACATGACAGGGCAGAACACTGAAGCTTTCTTT	NA	TRBD1	15	TRBV4-2	TRBJ1-1
CASSIQREGHEQFF	TGTGCCAGTAGTATCCAGCGGGAGGGCCATGAGCAGTTCTTC	NA	TRBD2	14	TRBV19	TRBJ2-1
CASSLEPLITGGNSPLHF	TGTGCCAGCAGCTTAGAACCGCTTATAACGGGAGGGAATTCACCCCTCCACTTT	NA	NA	18	TRBV7-6	TRBJ1-6
CASSQDATDEKLFF	TGCGCCAGCAGCCAAGATGCGACAGATGAAAAACTGTTTTTT	NA	NA	14	TRBV4-3	TRBJ1-4
CASSSPGQAAGYIF	TGTGCCAGCAGTTCCCCGGGACAGGCGGCGGGCTACATCTTC	NA	TRBD1	14	TRBV11-1	TRBJ1-2
CASSVATGRGEAFF	TGTGCCAGCAGCGTAGCTACGGGGAGAGGTGAAGCTTTCTTT	once	NA	14	TRBV9	TRBJ1-1
CASSFGGSGALQETQYF	TGTGCCAGCAGCTTCGGCGGGAGCGGGGCCCTCCAAGAGACCCAGTACTTC	NA	TRBD2	17	TRBV5-6	TRBJ2-5
CASSSPTSGDVTQYF	TGTGCCAGCAGCTCTCCGACTAGCGGGGATGTGACCCAGTACTTC	NA	TRBD2	15	TRBV7-3	TRBJ2-5
CASSQTIYGYTF	TGTGCCAGCTCACAGACCATCTATGGCTACACCTTC	NA	NA	12	TRBV28	TRBJ1-2
CASSLGSSPNEKLFF	TGTGCCAGCAGCCTCGGTAGCTCTCCTAATGAAAAACTGTTTTTT	NA	NA	15	TRBV7-9	TRBJ1-4
CASSGTGSGYTF	TGTGCCAGCAGTGGGACAGGGTCCGGCTACACCTTC	NA	TRBD1	12	TRBV6-6	TRBJ1-2
CASVSGDQPQHF	TGTGCCAGCGTTTCTGGAGATCAGCCCCAGCATTTT	few	NA	12	TRBV6-6	TRBJ1-5
CASQGVNEQFF	TGTGCCAGCCAGGGGGTCAATGAGCAGTTCTTC	NA	TRBD1	11	TRBV18	TRBJ2-1
CASSAQADPQPQHF	TGTGCCAGCAGTGCCCAGGCAGATCCACAGCCCCAGCATTTT	NA	NA	14	TRBV2	TRBJ1-5
CASTIGTGGAGYTF	TGTGCCAGCACCATTGGTACAGGGGGCGCGGGCTACACCTTC	NA	TRBD1	14	TRBV11-2	TRBJ1-2
CASSPRGAQTQYF	TGTGCCAGCAGCCCGCGGGGGGCGCAGACCCAGTACTTC	NA	TRBD2	13	TRBV11-3	TRBJ2-5
CASSLGARTQNYGYTF	TGTGCCAGCAGCTTAGGAGCTAGGACACAGAACTATGGCTACACCTTC	NA	NA	16	TRBV7-2	TRBJ1-2